One sample yielded the 4 T cell receptor beta chains listed below, sequenced in a study of blood T cells in healthy people across ages. For the second PCR, which ran for 7 to 11 cycles, a sample-barcoded 5' primer and a J-beta primer mix were used. TCRdb re-analysed the 5' RACE reads in MiXCR, keeping a single row per CDR3 protein. The repertoire holds approximately 850,000 distinct CDR3 sequences, 58% seen once, with around 22% in the top ten. Sequencing input: blood. The receptors originated from a man aged 25-45 years in good health.

The CDR3 nucleotides read TGTGCCAGCAGTTATGGGACAGGGAAATACAATGAGCAGTTCTTC. This sequence encodes CASSYGTGKYNEQFF. The V and J genes are TRBV6-2 or TRBV6-3 and TRBJ2-1, with 9 bases lining up with TRBD1. This CDR3 spans 15 amino acids. From germline, CDR1 is MNHEY and CDR2 SVGEGT. Germline trimming cut 3 bases from V and 4 bases from J; bases unmatched to any gene: 4.

The chain carries TRBV20-1 and TRBJ2-7, with 8 bases matching TRBD2. Germline lookup yields CDR1 DFQATT and CDR2 SNEGSKA (reference sequence). The ends lost 3 bases at V and 2 bases at J; junction bases unmatched: 3. This CDR3 region has 13 residues. The CDR3 reads CSARPGGAYEQYF. The DNA for the CDR3 is TGCAGTGCTAGGCCCGGGGGGGCCTACGAGCAGTACTTC.

The chain has TRBV6-1 and TRBJ1-1, with D unclear. The CDR3 contains 13 residues. Trimming left V 8 bases short and J 1 base short, with 11 bases between. Germline assignment: CDR1 MNHNS and CDR2 SASEGT. Here the CDR3 reads CASSEISNTEAFF. Here the CDR3 DNA reads TGTGCCAGCTCTGAAATATCGAACACTGAAGCTTTCTTT.

A few counts support this clonotype. The chain employs TRBV2 and TRBJ2-7; 14 bases line up with TRBD2. V gave up 5 bases and J gave up 4 bases; unmatched junction bases: 4. The CDR3 extends over 15 amino acids. CDR1 is SNHLY and CDR2 is FYNNEI in the germline V gene. The CDR3 sequence is CASSRTSGRLYEQYF. As DNA, the CDR3 is TGTGCCAGCAGTCGGACTAGCGGGAGGCTATACGAGCAGTACTTC.